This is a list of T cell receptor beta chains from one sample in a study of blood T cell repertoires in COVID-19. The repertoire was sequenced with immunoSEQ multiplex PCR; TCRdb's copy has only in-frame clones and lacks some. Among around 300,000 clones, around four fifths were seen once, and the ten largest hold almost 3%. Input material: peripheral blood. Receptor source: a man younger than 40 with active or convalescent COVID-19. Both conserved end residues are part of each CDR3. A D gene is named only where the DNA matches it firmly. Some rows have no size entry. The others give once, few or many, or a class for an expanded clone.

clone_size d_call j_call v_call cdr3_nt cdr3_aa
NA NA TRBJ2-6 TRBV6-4 TGTGCCAGCAGTCCCTCGGGCACCCGGGGCGTCCTGACTTTC CASSPSGTRGVLTF
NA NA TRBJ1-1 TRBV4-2 TGTGCCAGCAGCCCAGGTGCCCCCCGATCCCCTGAAGCTTTCTTT CASSPGAPRSPEAFF
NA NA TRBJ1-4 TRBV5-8 TGTGCCAGCAGGGCGGATGAAAAACTGTTTTTT CASRADEKLFF
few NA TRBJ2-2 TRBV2 TGTGCCAGCAGTGGTGGAGCCACCGGGGAGCTGTTTTTT CASSGGATGELFF
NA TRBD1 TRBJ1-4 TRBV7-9 TGTGCCAGCAGCCACTCCGGGACAGAAGGTGAAAAACTGTTTTTT CASSHSGTEGEKLFF
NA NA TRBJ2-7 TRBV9 TGTGCCAGCAGCGTAGGCGACAGACCCTACGAGCAGTACTTC CASSVGDRPYEQYF
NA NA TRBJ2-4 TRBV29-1 TGCAGCGTTGGGACGGGGTCACCAAAAAACATTCAGTACTTC CSVGTGSPKNIQYF
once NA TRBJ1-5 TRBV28 TGTGCCAGCAGTTTAGGAGGGCAGCCCCAGCATTTT CASSLGGQPQHF
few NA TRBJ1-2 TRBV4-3 TGCGCCAGCAGCCCGAGTAGGGGCTATGGCTACACCTTC CASSPSRGYGYTF
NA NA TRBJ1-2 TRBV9 TGTGCCAGCAGCGTTGGGGGAGGGAGTGGCTATGGCTACACCTTC CASSVGGGSGYGYTF
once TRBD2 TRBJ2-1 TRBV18 TGTGCCAGCTCGCCGGGACTAGCGGGAGGGGTGGTTGAGCAGTTCTTC CASSPGLAGGVVEQFF
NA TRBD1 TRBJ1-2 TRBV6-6 TGTGCCAGCAGCGCAGGGGGCAATTATGGCTACACCTTC CASSAGGNYGYTF
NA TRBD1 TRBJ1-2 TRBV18 TGTGCCAGCTCACCGGGGACAGGGGGCTGGTATGGCTACACCTTC CASSPGTGGWYGYTF
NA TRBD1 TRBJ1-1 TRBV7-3 TGTGCCAGCAGCTTCGGACAGGAGAACACTGAAGCTTTCTTT CASSFGQENTEAFF
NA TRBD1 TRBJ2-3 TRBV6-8 TGTGCCAGCAGAGAGACGGACAGGGGGCTTGGGCAGTATTTT CASRETDRGLGQYF
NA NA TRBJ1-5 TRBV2 TGTGCCAGCATGAAGAGTCCCGCTAGCAATCAGCCCCAGCATTTT CASMKSPASNQPQHF
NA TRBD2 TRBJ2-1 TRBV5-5 TGTGCCAGCAGCTTGATCAGCGGGGGATACAATGAGCAGTTCTTC CASSLISGGYNEQFF
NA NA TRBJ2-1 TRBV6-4 TGTGCCATTGGCCAGGGGTCTTTCGTTGACAATGAGCAGTTCTTC CAIGQGSFVDNEQFF
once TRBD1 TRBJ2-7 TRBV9 TGTGCCAGCAGCTTCGGGACAGGGCCATACGAGCAGTACTTC CASSFGTGPYEQYF
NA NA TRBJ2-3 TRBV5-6 TGTGCCAGCAGCTTGGCGACAGGACATACGCAGTATTTT CASSLATGHTQYF
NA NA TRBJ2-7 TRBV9 TGTGCCAGCAGCGCCACCCCGAAACGGGGCGAGCAGTACTTC CASSATPKRGEQYF
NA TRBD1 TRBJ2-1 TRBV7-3 TGTGCCAGCAGCTTAGAATTGGGACAGAATGAGCAGTTCTTC CASSLELGQNEQFF
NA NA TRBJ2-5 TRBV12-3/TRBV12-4 TGTGCCAGCGCTGAATGGCGGGAGACCCAGTACTTC CASAEWRETQYF
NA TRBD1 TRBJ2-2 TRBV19 TGTGCCAGTAGCAGGAGCGGGACAGGGGCAACCGGGGAGCTGTTTTTT CASSRSGTGATGELFF
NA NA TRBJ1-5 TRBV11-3 TGTGCCAGCAGCTTCAGAAAATTCATTCAGCCCCAGCATTTT CASSFRKFIQPQHF
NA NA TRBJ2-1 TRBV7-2 TGTGCCAGCAGCCATGGAGGGGCAGTGCAGTTCTTC CASSHGGAVQFF
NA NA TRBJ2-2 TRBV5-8 TGTGCCAGCAGTCCTGAGGCGGGCAGGCCTAACACCGGGGAGCTGTTTTTT CASSPEAGRPNTGELFF
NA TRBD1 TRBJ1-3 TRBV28 TGTGCCAGCAGTCAGGGGGCTGGAAACACCATATATTTT CASSQGAGNTIYF
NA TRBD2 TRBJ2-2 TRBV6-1 TGTGCCAGCAGTGAACGAACTAGCGGGCTCCGGGGGCCCCACGGGGAGCTGTTTTTT CASSERTSGLRGPHGELFF
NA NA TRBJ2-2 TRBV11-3 TGTGCCAGCAGCCCGGACACCGCTCCGAACACCGGGGAGCTGTTTTTT CASSPDTAPNTGELFF
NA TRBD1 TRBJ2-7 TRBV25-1 TGTGCCAGCAGTGCAGGGGGGACAGGGATTCCCTACGAGCAGTACTTC CASSAGGTGIPYEQYF
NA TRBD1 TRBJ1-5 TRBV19 TGTGCCAGTAGTATAGGAACAGGGGCTCAGCCCCAGCATTTT CASSIGTGAQPQHF
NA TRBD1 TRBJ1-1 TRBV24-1 TGTGCCACCAGTGATTCGGGACAGGACCCTGAAGCTTTCTTT CATSDSGQDPEAFF
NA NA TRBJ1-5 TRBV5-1 TGCGCCAGCAGCTTGGTGGGGGGGCCCAGCAATCAGCCCCAGCATTTT CASSLVGGPSNQPQHF
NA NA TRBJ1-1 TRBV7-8 TGTGCCAGCAGTCGTTTCTCAGGGACTGAAGCTTTCTTT CASSRFSGTEAFF
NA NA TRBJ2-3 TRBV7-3 TGTGCCAGCAGCCCCGGCCCGGGGATAACAGATACGCAGTATTTT CASSPGPGITDTQYF
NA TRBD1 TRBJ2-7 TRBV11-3 TGTGCCAGCCAGGGGGATCCTTACGAGCAGTACTTC CASQGDPYEQYF
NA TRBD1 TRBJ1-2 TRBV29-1 TGCAGCGTTGCTGACAGGGGGCTCTATGGCTACACCTTC CSVADRGLYGYTF
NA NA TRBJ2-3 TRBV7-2 TGTGCCAGCAGCTTAGCGTCCTTTGCCAGAGATACGCAGTATTTT CASSLASFARDTQYF
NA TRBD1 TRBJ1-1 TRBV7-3 TGTGCCAGCAGCGGAAGCCCGGGACAGATCATGAACACTGAAGCTTTCTTT CASSGSPGQIMNTEAFF
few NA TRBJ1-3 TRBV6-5 TGTGCCAGCAGTTACTCGTGGGGGGAGGCTGGAAACACCATATATTTT CASSYSWGEAGNTIYF